The rows below give T cell receptor beta chains drawn from one sample of a study of blood T cell repertoires in COVID-19. Repertoires were generated with immunoSEQ multiplex PCR, while TCRdb's copy carries only in-frame clones and drops some. Counted here are 270,000 or so clones, roughly 90% occurring once; the ten biggest clones make up 0.9% to 1%. Sequencing was done on a sample of peripheral blood. The receptor set was obtained from a woman between 35 and 50 years old who had recovered from COVID-19. CDR3s include the opening cysteine and the closing phenylalanine or tryptophan. The D gene is left open where the match is weak. The listing skips clone size in some rows; elsewhere it reads once, few, many or a size class.

v_gene: TRBV11-3; abundance: -; d_gene: TRBD1; j_gene: TRBJ2-2; CDR3nt: TGTGCCAGCAGCTTCGGGACAGACCCATCCGGGGAGCTGTTTTTT; CDR3aa: CASSFGTDPSGELFF
v_gene: TRBV4-2; abundance: -; d_gene: TRBD1; j_gene: TRBJ1-4; CDR3nt: TGTGCCAGCAGCCAAGGAACAGGGGTTGAAAAACTGTTTTTT; CDR3aa: CASSQGTGVEKLFF
v_gene: TRBV14; abundance: -; d_gene: TRBD2; j_gene: TRBJ2-6; CDR3nt: TGTGCCAGCAGCCAAATAGCGGGAGTGGGGATCGGGGGGGCCAACGTCCTGACTTTC; CDR3aa: CASSQIAGVGIGGANVLTF
v_gene: TRBV28; abundance: -; d_gene: TRBD2; j_gene: TRBJ2-1; CDR3nt: TGTGCCAGCAGCTCAGCTGGGGCGGGAGGAAACTACAATGAGCAGTTCTTC; CDR3aa: CASSSAGAGGNYNEQFF
v_gene: TRBV5-1; abundance: -; d_gene: -; j_gene: TRBJ1-6; CDR3nt: TGCGCCAGCAGCTTGGGGGGCGGTACAGGGAATTCACCCCTCCACTTT; CDR3aa: CASSLGGGTGNSPLHF
v_gene: TRBV30; abundance: -; d_gene: -; j_gene: TRBJ2-1; CDR3nt: TGTGCCTGGAGTCCCCAGGGGAATGAGCAGTTCTTC; CDR3aa: CAWSPQGNEQFF
v_gene: TRBV4-2; abundance: -; d_gene: -; j_gene: TRBJ2-1; CDR3nt: TGTGCCAGCAGCCAAGGCCCCCAGGGCGGGGTTAACAATGAGCAGTTCTTC; CDR3aa: CASSQGPQGGVNNEQFF
v_gene: TRBV6-6; abundance: -; d_gene: TRBD1; j_gene: TRBJ1-1; CDR3nt: TGTGCCAGCAGTCCACCCGGGACAGGGTTAATCGGCACTGAAGCTTTCTTT; CDR3aa: CASSPPGTGLIGTEAFF
v_gene: TRBV7-2; abundance: -; d_gene: TRBD2; j_gene: TRBJ2-3; CDR3nt: TGTGCCAGCAGCTTAGGTAGTAGCGGGAGCGGGACAGATACGCAGTATTTT; CDR3aa: CASSLGSSGSGTDTQYF
v_gene: TRBV4-1; abundance: -; d_gene: TRBD1; j_gene: TRBJ2-5; CDR3nt: TGCGCCAGCAGCCAAACGACCGGGACAGGGGGCCCAGAGACCCAGTACTTC; CDR3aa: CASSQTTGTGGPETQYF
v_gene: TRBV28; abundance: -; d_gene: -; j_gene: TRBJ2-7; CDR3nt: TGTGCCAGCAGTTTACCGGCCGGCCGAGGCGAGCAGTACTTC; CDR3aa: CASSLPAGRGEQYF
v_gene: TRBV20-1; abundance: few; d_gene: -; j_gene: TRBJ2-1; CDR3nt: TGCAGTGCTAGTGCTCGGGACTCCTATGGCAATGAGCAGTTCTTC; CDR3aa: CSASARDSYGNEQFF
v_gene: TRBV2; abundance: few; d_gene: TRBD1; j_gene: TRBJ1-4; CDR3nt: TGTGCCAGCCACCGGGACAGCCATGAAAAACTGTTTTTT; CDR3aa: CASHRDSHEKLFF